These 32 T cell receptor beta chains came from one sample sequenced in a study of blood T cell repertoires in COVID-19. Method: immunoSEQ multiplex PCR; TCRdb's copy keeps in-frame clones and lacks some. The data contain under 300,000 clones, around 86% of them singletons. Material for sequencing was peripheral blood. These TCRs come from a man between 18 and 35 years old with active or convalescent COVID-19.

V usage is TRBV4-1 and J usage is TRBJ1-2; a possible D gene is TRBD1 (5 bases). CDR1 and CDR2 from the germline V gene are MGHRA and YSYEKL. The CDR3 length is 14 residues. V lost 0 bases, J lost 3 bases, and 8 bases lay in between. The CDR3 spells CASSQDGRDYGYTF. As DNA, the CDR3 is TGCGCCAGCAGCCAAGATGGCAGGGACTATGGCTACACCTTC.

V usage is TRBV29-1 and J usage is TRBJ1-4, with D perhaps matching TRBD1 (5 bases). This CDR3 contains 13 residues. Germline CDR1 SQVTM, CDR2 ANQGSEA. The CDR3 loop is CGGADLTNEKLFF. Written as DNA, the CDR3 is TGCGGAGGGGCAGACCTAACTAATGAAAAACTGTTTTTT.

The V and J genes are TRBV30 and TRBJ1-2; no clear D gene. Germline assignment: CDR1 GTSNPN and CDR2 SVGIG (reference sequence). V lost 0 bases and J lost 8, with 10 bases in between. The length of the CDR3 is 12 residues. The CDR3 DNA is TGTGCCTGGAGTGTACGGGGTACGGGCTACACCTTC. Its translation is CAWSVRGTGYTF.

V usage is TRBV7-9 and J usage is TRBJ2-5; D possibly corresponds to TRBD1 (6 bases). Trimming cost V 7 bases and J 2 bases, with 14 bases left between them. CDR3 length: 14 amino acids. Germline CDR1 is SEHNR and CDR2 is FQNEAQ (reference sequence). CDR3 in amino acids: CASMTGLGQETQYF. The CDR3 DNA reads TGTGCCAGCATGACAGGTTTAGGTCAAGAGACCCAGTACTTC.

This clone was counted a single time. The gene calls are TRBV9 and TRBJ2-5, with TRBD2 matching over 7 bases. Germline V gene sequence: CDR1 SGDLS, CDR2 YYNGEE. The CDR3 loop spans 15 amino acids. The ends lost 4 bases at V and 4 bases at J; junction bases unmatched: 10. The CDR3 protein is CASSPEVGRGETQYF. DNA of the CDR3: TGTGCCAGCAGCCCAGAGGTGGGGAGGGGAGAGACCCAGTACTTC. Full variable domain (outside the CDR3, taken from reference TRBV9 and TRBJ2-5): DSGVTQTPKHLITATGQRVTLRCSPRSGDLSVYWYQQSLDQGLQFLIQYYNGEERAKGNILERFSAQQFPDLHSELNLSSLELGDSALYFCASSPEVGRGETQYFGPGTRLLVL.

The chain joins TRBV11-3 to TRBJ1-1, with 7 bases lining up with TRBD1. Trimming removed 0 bases from V and 1 base from J; junction bases left unmatched: 8. The germline CDR1 and CDR2 sequences are SGHNT and YENEEA. The length of the CDR3 is 17 residues. CDR3 residues: CASSLETGYFGNTEAFF. The CDR3 region has the DNA TGTGCCAGCAGCTTAGAGACAGGGTATTTCGGGAACACTGAAGCTTTCTTT.

CDR3 nucleotide sequence: TGTGCCATCAGTGGGGCTCCCGGCCTGGGCTCTGGAAACACCATATATTTT. Its translation: CAISGAPGLGSGNTIYF. The chain couples TRBV10-3 to TRBJ1-3; D unresolved. In germline, CDR1 is ENHRY, CDR2 SYGVKD. V was cut by 4 bases and J by 0 bases, with 16 bases left in between. The CDR3 contains 17 residues.

The chain uses TRBV18 and TRBJ2-2, with TRBD2 matching over 7 bases. Trimming took 4 bases from V and 3 from J; bases not matched to a gene: 2. The CDR3 is made up of 14 amino acids. CDR1 and CDR2 (germline): KGHSH, LQKENI. The DNA of the CDR3 is TGTGCCAGCTCACTTCTAGCGGACACCGGGGAGCTGTTTTTT. Protein product: CASSLLADTGELFF.

The V and J genes are TRBV9 and TRBJ2-1, with 11 nucleotides matching TRBD2. In germline, CDR1 is SGDLS, CDR2 YYNGEE. The junction had 11 bases not matched to a gene; V was cut back by 0 bases and J by 9 bases. This CDR3 spans 17 amino acids. The CDR3 loop is CASSVEASGGHGGEQFF. CDR3 in DNA: TGTGCCAGCAGCGTAGAGGCTAGCGGGGGGCACGGCGGTGAGCAGTTCTTC.

This chain links TRBV3-1 (or the pseudogene TRBV3-2) with TRBJ1-2; D is possibly TRBD1 (5 bases). The germline V gene has CDR1 LGHDT and CDR2 YNNKEL (reference sequence). The CDR3 extends over 16 amino acids. Trimming cost V 0 bases and J 0 bases, with 11 bases left between them. The CDR3 spells CASSQEWEGPNYGYTF. The CDR3 DNA reads TGTGCCAGCAGCCAAGAATGGGAGGGGCCTAACTATGGCTACACCTTC.

The V and J genes are TRBV5-1 and TRBJ2-7; D possibly corresponds to TRBD1 (9 bases). Trimming cost V 0 bases and J 5 bases, with 15 bases left between them. CDR3 length: 15 residues. Germline lookup yields CDR1 SGHRS and CDR2 YFSETQ. The chain's CDR3 is CASSLVAGTGNEQYF. In DNA form, the CDR3 reads TGCGCCAGCAGCTTGGTAGCGGGGACAGGGAACGAGCAGTACTTC.

The V gene is TRBV12-3 or TRBV12-4, the J gene TRBJ1-1, with unresolved D. The CDR3 runs to 11 residues. Deletions cut 4 bases from V and 6 bases from J, with 6 bases between. Here the CDR3 reads CASSYIAEAFF. The CDR3 DNA follows: TGTGCCAGCAGTTACATCGCTGAAGCTTTCTTT.

The rearrangement uses TRBV2 and TRBJ2-7; no clear D. CDR3 length: 11 amino acids. V was trimmed by 5 bases and J by 4 bases, leaving 6 bases between them. Germline lookup yields CDR1 SNHLY and CDR2 FYNNEI. CDR3 sequence reads: CASSPLYEQYF. The DNA for the CDR3 is TGTGCCAGCAGTCCGCTATACGAGCAGTACTTC.

The V call is TRBV28, the J call TRBJ1-5, with 10 positions matching TRBD1. In germline, CDR1 is MDHEN, CDR2 SYDVKM. V lost 6 bases, J lost 0 bases, and 5 bases stayed unmatched. The CDR3 runs 16 residues. CDR3 nucleotides: TGTGCCAGCAGAGGGACAGGGGTTTATAGCAATCAGCCCCAGCATTTT. This gives the protein CASRGTGVYSNQPQHF.

The chain recombines TRBV5-1 with TRBJ2-6, with 11 bases lining up with TRBD1. The CDR3 sequence is 18 residues long. V shed 3 bases, J shed 2 bases, and the junction held 7 bases outside the gene matches. Per the germline V gene, CDR1 is SGHRS and CDR2 is YFSETQ. In DNA form, the CDR3 reads TGCGCCAGCAGCTACGGACAGGGGGCACACCCTGGGGCCAACGTCCTGACTTTC. Translating gives CASSYGQGAHPGANVLTF.

The gene calls are TRBV24-1 and TRBJ2-1; 7 positions agree with TRBD2. Germline loops: CDR1 KGHDR, CDR2 SFDVKD. The CDR3 totals 16 residues. Trimming at V came to 3 bases and at J to 5 bases, leaving 9 bases not matched to a gene. The CDR3 sequence: CATSDRSGRTNNEQFF. The CDR3 DNA is TGTGCCACCAGTGATCGTAGCGGGCGAACGAACAATGAGCAGTTCTTC.

The J gene is TRBJ2-1, the V gene TRBV5-6, with D possibly TRBD1 on 5 matching bases. This CDR3 spans 13 amino acids. Looked up from germline, CDR1 is SGHDT and CDR2 is YYEEEE. The germline V and J ends were trimmed by 0 bases and 10 bases, with 11 bases remaining between them. For the CDR3, the DNA is TGTGCCAGCAGCTTGGCCAGGGTCCGCGAGCAGTTCTTC. It is translated as CASSLARVREQFF.

This clone was recorded a few times. Additional DNA sequences in this sample encode the identical CDR3. The J gene is TRBJ2-7, the V gene TRBV3-1 (or the pseudogene TRBV3-2); D is possibly TRBD2 (6 bases). V lost 3 bases and J lost 7, with 13 bases in between. The CDR3 covers 13 residues. Germline assignment: CDR1 LGHDT and CDR2 YNNKEL (reference sequence). The CDR3 reads CASSQDGGLEQYF. The CDR3 DNA is TGTGCCAGCAGCCAGGACGGGGGATTGGAGCAGTACTTC.

The V call is TRBV2, the J call TRBJ2-1; 10 bases agree with TRBD1. Losses at the gene ends were 4 bases for V and 7 bases for J; bases not matched to a gene: 4. This CDR3 is built from 14 residues. The germline CDR1 and CDR2 sequences are SNHLY and FYNNEI. In DNA form, the CDR3 reads TGTGCCAGCAGTGGACAGGGGGCTCGGAATGAGCAGTTCTTC. Translating gives CASSGQGARNEQFF.

The rearrangement links TRBV2 to TRBJ1-5; D is possibly TRBD1 (5 bases). V gave up 5 bases and J gave up 10 bases, with 18 bases separating them. The V gene's germline CDR1 is SNHLY and CDR2 FYNNEI. This CDR3 spans 14 amino acids. The CDR3 is CASSPNWGLEPQHF. The DNA for the CDR3 is TGTGCCAGCAGTCCCAACTGGGGACTCGAACCCCAGCATTTT.

The chain couples TRBV15 to TRBJ1-2; 9 bases are a match to TRBD1. This CDR3 contains 15 residues. Germline V lookup: CDR1 LNHNV, CDR2 YYDKDF (reference sequence). J gave up 7 bases and V 1 base, and 7 bases lay outside the gene matches. CDR3 region: CATSRAGQGGSGYTF. The CDR3 DNA is TGTGCCACCAGCAGAGCGGGACAGGGAGGTAGTGGCTACACCTTC.

This clone was detected a few times. The rearrangement links TRBV2 to TRBJ1-5, with 7 bases that match TRBD1. The V gene's germline CDR1 is SNHLY and CDR2 FYNNEI. The length of the CDR3 is 12 residues. Trimming removed 11 bases from V and 6 bases from J; junction bases left unmatched: 7. Here the CDR3 DNA reads TGTGCCTTACAGGGGCAGGGTCAGCCCCAGCATTTT. It yields the protein CALQGQGQPQHF. Together with reference TRBV2 and TRBJ1-5, the CDR3 gives the full variable domain: EPEVTQTPSHQVTQMGQEVILRCVPISNHLYFYWYRQILGQKVEFLVSFYNNEISEKSEIFDDQFSVERPDGSNFTLKIRSTKLEDSAMYFCALQGQGQPQHFGDGTRLSIL.

The chain recombines TRBV18 with TRBJ1-2, with 8 bases that match TRBD1. CDR3 length: 15 residues. The ends lost 6 bases at V and 7 bases at J; junction bases unmatched: 13. Germline V CDR1 and CDR2: KGHSH, LQKENI. CDR3 amino acids: CASSLPDRAGVGYTF. CDR3 nucleotides: TGTGCCAGCTCTCTTCCGGACAGGGCCGGGGTTGGCTACACCTTC.

The chain joins TRBV7-3 to TRBJ2-1; 8 nucleotides match TRBD2. After removal of 3 bases from V and 7 bases from J, the junction contained 5 bases not matched to a gene. CDR1 SGHTA and CDR2 FQGTGA come from the germline V gene. The CDR3 spans 14 residues. The CDR3 here is CASSFSRGVNEQFF. The CDR3 DNA follows: TGTGCCAGCAGCTTCTCGCGGGGGGTGAATGAGCAGTTCTTC.

The chain joins TRBV30 to TRBJ2-7; D is possibly TRBD1 (5 bases). Germline CDR1 reads GTSNPN; CDR2 reads SVGIG (reference sequence). The ends were cut back, 4 bases at V and 7 bases at J, with 14 bases in the middle. This CDR3 spans 12 amino acids. CDR3 residues: CAWTRDSREQYF. The CDR3 region has the DNA TGTGCCTGGACCCGCGACAGTCGAGAGCAGTACTTC.

This chain connects TRBV28 to TRBJ2-1; 8 nucleotides agree with TRBD2. The trim removed 2 bases at V and 3 bases at J, leaving 3 bases unmatched. The CDR3 spans 15 residues. Germline CDR1 is MDHEN and CDR2 is SYDVKM. The CDR3 region is CASSLLAGNYNEQFF. CDR3 bases: TGTGCCAGCAGTTTACTAGCGGGTAACTACAATGAGCAGTTCTTC.

V usage is TRBV2 and J usage is TRBJ2-2; TRBD1 aligns across 8 bases. V was pared by 7 bases and J by 4 bases, with 5 bases of the junction left unmatched. The length of the CDR3 is 14 residues. The germline CDR1 and CDR2 sequences are SNHLY and FYNNEI. In DNA form, the CDR3 reads TGTGCCAGCACCTGGACAGGGACCACCGGGGAGCTGTTTTTT. Encoded protein: CASTWTGTTGELFF.

This chain connects TRBV10-3 to TRBJ1-2, with 9 bases identical to TRBD1. The CDR3 totals 14 residues. Trimming took 6 bases from V and 4 from J; bases not matched to a gene: 6. Germline V gene sequence: CDR1 ENHRY, CDR2 SYGVKD. Here the CDR3 reads CAISPGQGGYGYTF. CDR3 in DNA: TGTGCCATCAGCCCGGGACAGGGAGGCTATGGCTACACCTTC.

This chain uses TRBV5-1 with TRBJ1-4; 12 bases agree with TRBD1. The J segment lost 6 bases and the V segment lost 0 bases, leaving 3 bases of the junction unmatched. The CDR3 contains 16 residues. The germline gives CDR1 SGHRS, CDR2 YFSETQ. CDR3 loop: CASSLAGTGGHEKLFF. For the CDR3, the DNA is TGCGCCAGCAGCTTGGCCGGGACAGGGGGCCATGAAAAACTGTTTTTT.

This sequence joins TRBV11-2 and TRBJ2-2, with 9 positions matching TRBD1. V lost 4 bases to trimming and J lost 4 bases; unmatched junction nucleotides: 7. The CDR3 extends over 16 amino acids. Germline CDR1 reads SGHAT; CDR2 reads FQNNGV. CDR3 nucleotides: TGTGCCAGCAGCTCCGGACAGGGGAGGGCCACCGGGGAGCTGTTTTTT. Encoded protein: CASSSGQGRATGELFF. The full variable domain, in which reference TRBV11-2 and TRBJ2-2 provide the parts outside the CDR3, is EAGVAQSPRYKIIEKRQSVAFWCNPISGHATLYWYQQILGQGPKLLIQFQNNGVVDDSQLPKDRFSAERLKGVDSTLKIQPAKLEDSAVYLCASSSGQGRATGELFFGEGSRLTVL.

This clone was detected only a few times. This chain joins TRBV2 and TRBJ1-5, with D tentatively TRBD1 (6 bases). The CDR3 is 14 amino acids. CDR1 and CDR2 (germline): SNHLY, FYNNEI. Trimming stripped 6 bases from V and 6 bases from J, with 15 bases between. The CDR3 is CASRNHRVGQPQHF. The CDR3 DNA reads as TGTGCCAGCAGGAATCACAGGGTCGGTCAGCCCCAGCATTTT.

The rearrangement uses TRBV5-6 and TRBJ2-2; TRBD2 aligns across 7 bases. Losses at the gene ends were 4 bases for V and 4 bases for J; bases not matched to a gene: 16. The CDR3 loop spans 18 amino acids. Germline V gene data show CDR1 as SGHDT and CDR2 as YYEEEE. CDR3 in amino acids: CASSKGSRRGFPTGELFF. Written as DNA, the CDR3 is TGTGCCAGCAGCAAGGGGAGCCGGCGGGGGTTTCCCACCGGGGAGCTGTTTTTT.